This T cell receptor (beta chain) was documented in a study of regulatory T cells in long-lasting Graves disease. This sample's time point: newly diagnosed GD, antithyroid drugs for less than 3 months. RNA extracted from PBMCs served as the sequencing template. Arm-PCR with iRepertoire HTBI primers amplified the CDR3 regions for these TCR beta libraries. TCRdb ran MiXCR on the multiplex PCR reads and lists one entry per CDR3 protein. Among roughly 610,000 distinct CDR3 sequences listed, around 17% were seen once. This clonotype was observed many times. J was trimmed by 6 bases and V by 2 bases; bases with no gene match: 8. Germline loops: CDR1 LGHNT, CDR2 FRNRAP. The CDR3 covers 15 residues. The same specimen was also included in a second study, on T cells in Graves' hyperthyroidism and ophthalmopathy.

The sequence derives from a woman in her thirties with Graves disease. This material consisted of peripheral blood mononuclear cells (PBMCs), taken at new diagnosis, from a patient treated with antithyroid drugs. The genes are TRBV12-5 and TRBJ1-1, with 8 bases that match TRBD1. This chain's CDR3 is CASGLIGQGPAEAFF. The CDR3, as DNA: TGTGCTAGTGGTTTGATAGGACAGGGCCCGGCTGAAGCTTTCTTT. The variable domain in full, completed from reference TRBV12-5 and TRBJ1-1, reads DARVTQTPRHKVTEMGQEVTMRCQPILGHNTVFWYRQTMMQGLELLAYFRNRAPLDDSGMPKDRFSAEMPDATLATLKIQPSEPRDSAVYFCASGLIGQGPAEAFFGQGTRLTVV.